This T cell receptor (beta chain) is from a study of T cells after yellow fever vaccination (dated by TCRdb to between 2018 and 2020). Concerning the study at large: The SMART-Seq v4 Ultra Low Input RNA kit was used to prepare libraries from fractions with low cell numbers. To track T-cell clones before and after primary and booster YFV17D yellow fever vaccination, bulk TCR alpha and beta repertoires were sequenced longitudinally. Two healthy male donors made up the cohort, one aged 18 to 30 years and the other aged 30 to 40 years. Blood was collected at multiple timepoints before and after primary and secondary immunization, and bulk PBMC replicates and cell subsets were isolated. Broader findings and caveats from the paper: A small share of clonotypes was detected in both CD4 and CD8 compartments, with the overlap likely arising from convergent recombination. After the booster, most of the clones that had expanded following primary vaccination were detected again (roughly 96% of CD4 and around 87% of CD8), which suggests that memory was broadly maintained. FACS-sorted repertoires could contain abundant contaminating clonotypes from the bulk population, so computational filtering was required. Compared with the primary T-cell response, the secondary T-cell response was faster but weaker, reaching its peak on day 5 rather than on day 15. Because the study included only two donors, the extent to which the findings can be generalized is limited.

The treatment or condition tag for this specimen amounts to: live attenuated yellow fever vaccine strain. PBMCs were isolated from peripheral blood using a standard Ficoll-Paque protocol. Dynabeads CD4 and CD8 positive selection kits were used to isolate CD4 and CD8 T-cell fractions. TriZol was used to extract RNA from bulk PBMCs, CD4 and CD8 fractions, and dextramer-positive and dextramer-negative fractions. On this clonotype itself: Its antigen remains undetermined. No quality values exist for individual bases; no much larger clone is one base distant.

The instrument given in TCRdb is Illumina NovaSeq 6000. TCR cDNA was synthesized by 5'RACE template switching, through which a universal primer site and unique molecular identifiers were introduced. Priming of cDNA synthesis was performed from both the TCR alpha and TCR beta constant segments. Libraries were amplified in two PCR steps, with sample barcodes and sequencing adapters added in the second step. Sequencing of the libraries was done on either Illumina HiSeq 2500 (2x100 bp) or NovaSeq (2x150 bp). The authors' analysis ran thus. Reads were demultiplexed and collapsed into UMI consensus sequences with MIGEC, and V(D)J alignment was performed with MiXCR. Clonotypes responding to the vaccine were identified with edgeR on replicate PBMC samples, with the criteria of FDR below 0.01 and a log2 fold change above 5 up to day 15. Each bulk clonotype was labeled CD4 or CD8 based on which sequenced repertoire, CD4 or CD8, contained the clonotype at higher abundance. TCRdb handled the public reads itself, with Q25 trimming in fastp and clone calling in MiXCR, and kept productive beta chains. Every CDR3 protein is listed once, alongside the most common genes and DNA of its rows. These V and J calls originate from TCRdb's pipeline instead of the authors' own analysis. The sample contains under 200,000 distinct CDR3 sequences, 11% of them found a single time. The ten biggest clones cover 36% of the sample.

Trimming takes 5 bases from V and 0 bases from J, and the germline ends sit 11 bases apart. Including cysteine and phenylalanine, the CDR3 has 15 amino acids. CDR3 DNA only is kept here, 45 bases in frame from base 1. Via the germline V gene, CDR1 is MDHEN and CDR2 SYDVKM. The clonotype comes from a man aged 18 to 30 who received the YFV17D yellow fever vaccine. This sequence uses TRBV28 and TRBJ1-5, with no D gene named confidently. Material: CD8+ T cells sorted from PBMCs, obtained 15 days after the yellow fever booster vaccination. The bases read TGTGCCAGCAGTCTCACCGGGCATAGCAATCAGCCCCAGCATTTT. This codes for CASSLTGHSNQPQHF. Beyond the CDR3, the reference TRBV28 and TRBJ1-5 genes provide the residues; the full variable domain reads: DVKVTQSSRYLVKRTGEKVFLECVQDMDHENMFWYRQDPGLGLRLIYFSYDVKMKEKGDIPEGYSVSREKKERFSLILESASTNQTSMYLCASSLTGHSNQPQHFGDGTRLSIL.